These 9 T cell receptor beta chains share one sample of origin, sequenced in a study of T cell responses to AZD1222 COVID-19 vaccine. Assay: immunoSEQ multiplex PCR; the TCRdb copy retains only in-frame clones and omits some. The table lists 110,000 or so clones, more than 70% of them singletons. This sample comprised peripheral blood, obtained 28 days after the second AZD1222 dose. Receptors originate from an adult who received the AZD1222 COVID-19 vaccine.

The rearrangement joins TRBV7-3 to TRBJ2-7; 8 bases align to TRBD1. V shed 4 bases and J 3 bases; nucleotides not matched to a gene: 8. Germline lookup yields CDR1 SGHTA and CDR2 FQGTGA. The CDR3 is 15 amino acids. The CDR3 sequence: CASSSPPQGVYEQYF. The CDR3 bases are TGTGCCAGCAGCTCCCCCCCACAGGGGGTCTACGAGCAGTACTTC.

CDR3 nucleotides: TGTGCCAGCAGCTTGACGTACAGGGGAAACTATGGCTACACCTTC. Protein: CASSLTYRGNYGYTF. The rearrangement uses TRBV7-2 and TRBJ1-2, with 7 bases fitting TRBD1. V was pared by 3 bases and J by 2 bases, with 6 bases of the junction left unmatched. In germline, CDR1 is SGHTA, CDR2 FQGNSA. The CDR3 has 15 amino acids.

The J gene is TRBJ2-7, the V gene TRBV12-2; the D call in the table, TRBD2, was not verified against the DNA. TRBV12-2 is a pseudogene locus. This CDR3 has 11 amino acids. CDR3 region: CASRLPTQQYF. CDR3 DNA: TGTGCAAGTCGCTTACCGACTCAGCAGTACTTC.

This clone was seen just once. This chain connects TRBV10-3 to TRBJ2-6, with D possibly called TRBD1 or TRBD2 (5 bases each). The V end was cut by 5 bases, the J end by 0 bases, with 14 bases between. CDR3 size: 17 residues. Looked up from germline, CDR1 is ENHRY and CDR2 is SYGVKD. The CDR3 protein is CAISNRDGDSGANVLTF. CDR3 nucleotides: TGTGCCATCAGTAACCGGGACGGAGACTCTGGGGCCAACGTCCTGACTTTC.

The CDR3 region is CASSGLTSGGAHNIQYF. The DNA of the CDR3 is TGTGCCAGCAGTGGCCTGACTAGCGGGGGGGCCCACAACATTCAGTACTTC. This chain connects TRBV6-2 or TRBV6-3 to TRBJ2-4, with 14 bases aligning to TRBD2. Germline-derived CDR1 and CDR2 are MNHEY and SVGEGT. After removal of 5 bases from V and 7 bases from J, the junction contained 10 bases not matched to a gene. The CDR3 spans 17 residues.

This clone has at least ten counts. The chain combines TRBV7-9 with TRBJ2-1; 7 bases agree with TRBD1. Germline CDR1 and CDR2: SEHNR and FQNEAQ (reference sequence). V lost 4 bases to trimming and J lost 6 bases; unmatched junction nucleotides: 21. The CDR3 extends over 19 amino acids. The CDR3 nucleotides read TGTGCCAGCAGCTCCTGGGACAGTAAACAACTCCTGGGTTCCAATGAGCAGTTCTTC. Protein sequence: CASSSWDSKQLLGSNEQFF. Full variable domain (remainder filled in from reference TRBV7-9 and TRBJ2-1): DTGVSQNPRHKITKRGQNVTFRCDPISEHNRLYWYRQTLGQGPEFLTYFQNEAQLEKSRLLSDRFSAERPKGSFSTLEIQRTEQGDSAMYLCASSSWDSKQLLGSNEQFFGPGTRLTVL.

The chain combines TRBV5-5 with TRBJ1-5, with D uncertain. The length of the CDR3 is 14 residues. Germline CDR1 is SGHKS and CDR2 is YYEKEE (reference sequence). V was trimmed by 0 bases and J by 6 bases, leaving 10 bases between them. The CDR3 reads CASSLAGGFQPQHF. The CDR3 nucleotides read TGTGCCAGCAGCTTGGCGGGAGGGTTTCAGCCCCAGCATTTT.

In nucleotides, the CDR3 is TGTGCCAGCAGCCAAAGGGACAGGTACACTGAAGCTTTCTTT. The encoded protein is CASSQRDRYTEAFF. This chain uses TRBV3-1 (or the pseudogene TRBV3-2) with TRBJ1-1, with 8 bases that match TRBD1. Germline V gives CDR1 LGHDT, CDR2 YNNKEL (reference sequence). This CDR3 region has 14 residues. V shed 2 bases, J shed 3 bases, and the junction held 2 bases outside the gene matches.

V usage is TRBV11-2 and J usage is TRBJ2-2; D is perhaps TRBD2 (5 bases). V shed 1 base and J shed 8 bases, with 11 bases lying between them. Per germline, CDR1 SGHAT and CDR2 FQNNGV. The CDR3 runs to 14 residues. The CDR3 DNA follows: TGTGCCAGCAGCTTAGCAAGGGAGCAGGGGGAGCTGTTTTTT. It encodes CASSLAREQGELFF.